This T cell receptor (beta chain) emerged from a study of T cells in Graves' hyperthyroidism and ophthalmopathy (dated by TCRdb to between 2018 and 2021). In the study overall: Peripheral blood samples were taken at the time of initial diagnosis, prior to any treatment. The roughly 91 discovery patients were randomly divided into training and test sets at a 7:3 ratio. Thyroid tissue and blood T-cell repertoires from six or seven Graves' hyperthyroidism patients were also compared in the study. Prospective prediction of ophthalmopathy was tested in an independent validation cohort of 18 to 20 hyperthyroidism patients and some 17 patients who later progressed to ophthalmopathy. TCR V-J signatures able to tell the groups apart were searched for in a discovery cohort of 90 to 100 patients, of whom over 40 had Graves' ophthalmopathy and some 60 had stable Graves' hyperthyroidism. Following sampling, methimazole starting at 30 mg daily was given to hyperthyroidism patients, and high-dose intravenous methylprednisolone was given to ophthalmopathy patients. According to the paper, TCR Vbeta CDR3 sequencing was carried out on 135 peripheral blood samples, which came from 40 to 45 ophthalmopathy, 70 to 80 hyperthyroidism and roughly 17 progressor patients.

Stable Graves' hyperthyroidism was defined as no progression to ophthalmopathy during 18 months of follow-up. Hyperthyroidism patients were newly diagnosed, had a disease duration of under 2 months, and were aged 18 to 65 years. Any patient with an uncontrolled infection, another autoimmune disease, pregnancy or lactation was excluded. Diagnoses were established on the basis of clinical symptoms, serum thyroxine and TRAb, thyroid ultrasound, and orbital computed tomography. Ficoll-Paque density gradient centrifugation was used to isolate PBMCs from 9.5 to 10 ml of fresh peripheral blood. Total RNA was extracted using Trizol reagent, and RNA quality was assessed on an Agilent 2100 Bioanalyzer. The CDR1 and CDR2 encoded by the germline V gene are SGHTA and FQGTGA. From its cysteine to its phenylalanine, the CDR3 spans 14 amino acids. This entry keeps only the CDR3 DNA: 42 bases, framed from base 1. Trimming at the junction amounts to 5 bases on V and 3 bases on J, and the germline ends lie 13 bases apart.

This clonotype was observed at least ten times. Its antigen target is currently unknown. Per-base qualities were not stored, and no clone one base away is much larger. TCR beta CDR3 regions were amplified from RNA transcripts. A first-round RT-PCR of the TCR CDR3 used the HTBI primer set with the Qiagen OneStep RT-PCR kit. The libraries were constructed in a second round of multiplex PCR and then size-selected and purified. The libraries were sequenced on an Illumina HiSeq2000 using paired-end 100 bp reads. In the authors' own workflow: Raw data were processed with SOAPnuke, discarding reads with adapters, uncalled bases, mean Phred below 15, or no exact constant-primer or identifier match. COPE v1.2.5 was used to merge the high-quality paired reads, and each unique nucleotide sequence was defined as a clonotype. Clonotypes were aligned to IMGT TRBV, TRBD and TRBJ reference segments using MiTCR v1.1. Analysis was restricted to V-J combinations with a frequency above 0.0001, which covered 98% to 99.2% of repertoires. The TCS score was defined as the ratio of F50 (clonal expansion) to E x V (chaos), calculated using BLOSUM62-based TCRdist between CDR3 peptides within each V-J. Welch's t-statistics and random forest reduced some 510 V-J features to 13, which were used in a naive Bayes classifier (R e1071). The similarity between thyroid and blood repertoires was quantified using the Morisita-Horn index. TCRdb's own reprocessing of the public reads used fastp at Q25 and MiXCR and kept productive beta chains. A single entry per CDR3 protein holds the most common genes and DNA from its merged rows. TCRdb's processing, not the study's, gives the V and J calls here. For this sample there are over 700,000 distinct CDR3 sequences; 38% appear just once. Clones ranked in the top ten supply 8% to 9% of the sample.

Results the study describes overall, beyond this receptor: Sample size was not statistically predetermined, and blinding of investigators to group allocation was not performed. During validation, the model predicted progression to ophthalmopathy a median of about 6.5 months ahead of onset, with around 65% sensitivity and roughly 75% specificity. A model built on a 13 V-J signature distinguished ophthalmopathy from stable hyperthyroidism, reaching about 89% sensitivity and around 82% specificity in cross-validation and 80%/75% in testing. Most expanded thyroid clonotypes (frequency above 0.001) were also detected in blood, suggesting blood repertoires may reflect thyroid immune responses.

The sequence derives from a man aged 18 to 30 with Graves' hyperthyroidism. The receptor chain draws on TRBV7-3 and TRBJ1-1, with the D segment identity uncertain. Sequenced: blood. CDR3 reads: CASSPDGGYTEAFF. In nucleotides, the sequence is TGTGCCAGCAGCCCAGACGGAGGTTACACTGAAGCTTTCTTT.